The 10 T cell receptor beta chains given below trace back to one sample, sequenced in a study of cytomegalovirus exposure and HLA in healthy donors. 60 Vbeta and 13 Jbeta primers were used in PCR. The method was immunoSEQ multiplex PCR; TCRdb's version includes in-frame clones alone and lacks a portion of them. The sample has about 140,000 clones, around 82% seen once. Sample: PBMCs. The receptors were gathered from a man aged 35 to 55 in good health and CMV-seropositive.

CDR3 residues: CASIFPRGQETQYF. CDR3 in DNA: TGTGCCAGCATTTTCCCGCGGGGGCAAGAGACCCAGTACTTC. The chain carries TRBV2 and TRBJ2-5; 7 nucleotides align to TRBD2. Germline-derived CDR1 and CDR2 are SNHLY and FYNNEI. V lost 7 bases to trimming and J lost 2 bases; unmatched junction nucleotides: 7. This CDR3 is built from 14 residues.

The chain carries TRBV28 and TRBJ2-3; 9 nucleotides match TRBD2. Per the germline V gene, CDR1 is MDHEN and CDR2 is SYDVKM. Losses at the gene ends were 5 bases for V and 1 base for J; bases not matched to a gene: 4. The CDR3 runs to 15 residues. CDR3 residues: CASSQQRGGTDTQYF. In nucleotides, the CDR3 is TGTGCCAGCAGTCAACAGCGGGGGGGCACAGATACGCAGTATTTT.

This clone was recorded only once. The gene calls are TRBV7-6 and TRBJ2-2; 7 bases are shared with TRBD1. This CDR3 has 16 amino acids. From germline, CDR1 is SGHVS and CDR2 FNYEAQ. The junction had 13 bases not matched to a gene; V was cut back by 7 bases and J by 5 bases. Here the CDR3 reads CASTPLGQARTGELFF. As DNA, the CDR3 is TGTGCCAGCACCCCTTTAGGACAGGCTCGAACCGGGGAGCTGTTTTTT.

The chain employs TRBV7-2 and TRBJ2-7; tentatively, D is TRBD2 (6 bases). The ends were cut back, 5 bases at V and 1 base at J, with 12 bases in the middle. The CDR3 extends over 14 amino acids. Germline-derived CDR1 and CDR2 are SGHTA and FQGNSA. CDR3 amino acids: CASSRGRTSYEQYF. The CDR3 bases are TGTGCCAGCAGCCGTGGGAGGACTTCCTACGAGCAGTACTTC.

The chain couples TRBV28 to TRBJ1-5; possible D gene TRBD1, 6 bases. Trimming shortened V by 6 bases and J by 2 bases, and 17 bases separated the two germline ends. Per the germline V gene, CDR1 is MDHEN and CDR2 is SYDVKM. The CDR3 contains 16 residues. This CDR3 reads CASSYRRGGGNQPQHF. The CDR3 coding sequence is TGTGCCAGCAGCTACCGCAGGGGAGGGGGCAATCAGCCCCAGCATTTT.

This chain connects TRBV7-9 to TRBJ1-4; no definite D call. Per germline, CDR1 SEHNR and CDR2 FQNEAQ (reference sequence). The ends were cut back, 7 bases at V and 6 bases at J, with 18 bases in the middle. The CDR3 totals 15 residues. CDR3 DNA sequence: TGTGCCAGCATCCCCCGTGGCAGCGGATATGAAAAACTGTTTTTT. Translation: CASIPRGSGYEKLFF.

The chain links TRBV30 to TRBJ1-3; 7 nucleotides align to TRBD1. Germline V gene data show CDR1 as GTSNPN and CDR2 as SVGIG (reference sequence). The trim removed 4 bases at V and 3 bases at J, leaving 6 bases unmatched. This CDR3 spans 14 amino acids. The CDR3: CAWNSGGFGNTIYF. The CDR3 DNA reads TGTGCCTGGAATTCAGGGGGTTTTGGAAACACCATATATTTT.

The chain has TRBV2 and TRBJ1-5; D is ambiguous. The CDR3 covers 13 residues. V was trimmed by 3 bases and J by 2 bases, leaving 5 bases between them. Germline V gene sequence: CDR1 SNHLY, CDR2 FYNNEI. CDR3 loop: CASSEEGNQPQHF. The CDR3 coding sequence is TGTGCCAGCAGTGAGGAGGGCAATCAGCCCCAGCATTTT.

The J gene is TRBJ1-1, the V gene TRBV7-8, with no clear D. V gave up 1 base and J gave up 2 bases, with 8 bases separating them. This CDR3 region has 14 residues. CDR1 SGHVS and CDR2 FQNEAQ come from the germline V gene. CDR3 coding DNA: TGTGCCAGCAGCTTAGTGTGGAGAAACACTGAAGCTTTCTTT. Translating gives CASSLVWRNTEAFF.

The chain links TRBV18 to TRBJ2-1, with 10 bases matching TRBD1. With 5 bases clipped from V and 6 bases from J, the junction kept 7 bases outside the gene matches. The CDR3 is made up of 15 amino acids. Germline CDR1 reads KGHSH; CDR2 reads LQKENI. The CDR3 nucleotides are TGTGCCAGCTCAGACAGGGGGCAAGGTACCAATGAGCAGTTCTTC. It codes for CASSDRGQGTNEQFF.